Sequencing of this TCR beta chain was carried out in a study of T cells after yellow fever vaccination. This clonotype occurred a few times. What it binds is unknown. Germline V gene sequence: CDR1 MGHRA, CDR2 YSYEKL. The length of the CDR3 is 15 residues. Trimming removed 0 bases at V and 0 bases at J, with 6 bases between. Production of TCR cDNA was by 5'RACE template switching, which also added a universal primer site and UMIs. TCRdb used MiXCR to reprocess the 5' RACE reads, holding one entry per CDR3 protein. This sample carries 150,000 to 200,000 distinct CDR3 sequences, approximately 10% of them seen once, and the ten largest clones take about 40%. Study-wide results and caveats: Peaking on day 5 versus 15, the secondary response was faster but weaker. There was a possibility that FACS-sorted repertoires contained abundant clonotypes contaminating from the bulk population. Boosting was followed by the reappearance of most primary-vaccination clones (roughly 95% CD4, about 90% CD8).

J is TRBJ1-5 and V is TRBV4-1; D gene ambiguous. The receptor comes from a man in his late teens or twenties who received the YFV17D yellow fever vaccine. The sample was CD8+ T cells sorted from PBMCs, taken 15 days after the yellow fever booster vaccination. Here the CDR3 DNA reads TGCGCCAGCAGCCAAGATATACCTAGCAATCAGCCCCAGCATTTT. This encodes CASSQDIPSNQPQHF.